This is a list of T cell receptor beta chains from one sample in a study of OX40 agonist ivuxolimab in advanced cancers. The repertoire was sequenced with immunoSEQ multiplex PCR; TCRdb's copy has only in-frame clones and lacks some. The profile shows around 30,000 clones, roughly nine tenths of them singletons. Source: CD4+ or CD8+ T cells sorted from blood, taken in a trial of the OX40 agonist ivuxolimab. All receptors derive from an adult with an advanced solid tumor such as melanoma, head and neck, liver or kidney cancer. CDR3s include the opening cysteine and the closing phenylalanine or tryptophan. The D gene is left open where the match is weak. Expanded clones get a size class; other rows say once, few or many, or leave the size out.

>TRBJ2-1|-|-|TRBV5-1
TGCGCCAGCAGCTTGGAGGGCGGAAACAATGAGCAGTTCTTC
CASSLEGGNNEQFF
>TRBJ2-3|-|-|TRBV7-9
TGTGCCAGCAGCCCCAATCGTGAGTCGATACGGGGCGCAGATACGCAGTATTTT
CASSPNRESIRGADTQYF
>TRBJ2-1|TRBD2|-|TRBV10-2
TGCGCCAGCAGTGGGGGGGGGACTAGCGGGAGTTCACGCTACAATGAGCAGTTCTTC
CASSGGGTSGSSRYNEQFF
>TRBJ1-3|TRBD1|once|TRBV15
TGTGCCACCAGCAGTAGACAGGGCACTGGAAACACCATATATTTT
CATSSRQGTGNTIYF
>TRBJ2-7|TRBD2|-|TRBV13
TGTGCCAGCAGTCCTAGGTTAGCGGGAGCCTACGAGCAGTACTTC
CASSPRLAGAYEQYF
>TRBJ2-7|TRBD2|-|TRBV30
TGTGCCTTCACGCTCGGAGCGGGAGTCCACGAGCAGTACTTC
CAFTLGAGVHEQYF
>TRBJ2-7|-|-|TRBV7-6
TGTGCCAGCAGTCCCGGGACCTCTCACTACGAGCAGTACTTC
CASSPGTSHYEQYF
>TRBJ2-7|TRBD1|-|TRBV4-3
TGCGCCAGCAGCCAAGATCGTCGGCAGGGGGAAAAGTACTTC
CASSQDRRQGEKYF
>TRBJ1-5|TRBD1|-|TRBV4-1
TGCGCCAGCAGCCAGGGGACAGGAAGCAATCAGCCCCAGCATTTT
CASSQGTGSNQPQHF
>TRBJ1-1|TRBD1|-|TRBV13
TGTGCCAGCAGCTTGTCTCGGGACAGTGAAGCTTTCTTT
CASSLSRDSEAFF
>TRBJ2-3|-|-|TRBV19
TGTGCCAGTAGTATCCCTCCAGGCACAGATACGCAGTATTTT
CASSIPPGTDTQYF
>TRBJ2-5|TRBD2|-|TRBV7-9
TGTGCCAGCATTCCCCTTCGTTTGAGCGGGATGTACTCAGAGACCCAGTACTTC
CASIPLRLSGMYSETQYF
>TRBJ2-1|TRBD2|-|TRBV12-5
TGTGCTAGTGGTTTGGTACAAGGGGTAGCGGGCTACAATGAGCAGTTCTTC
CASGLVQGVAGYNEQFF
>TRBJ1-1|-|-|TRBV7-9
TGTGCCAGCAGCCCTACGGCGGGGAAGAACACTGAAGCTTTCTTT
CASSPTAGKNTEAFF
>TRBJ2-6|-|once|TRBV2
TGTGCCAGCAGTGAAGTTTTCTCTGGGGCCAACGTCCTGACTTTC
CASSEVFSGANVLTF
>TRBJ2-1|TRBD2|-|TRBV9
TGTGCCAGCAGCGTAGAACCCGGGACTAGTCCCTACAATGAGCAGTTCTTC
CASSVEPGTSPYNEQFF
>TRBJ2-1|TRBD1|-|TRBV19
TGTGCCAGTAGTCCGGGACAGGGGAACAACAATGAGCAGTTCTTC
CASSPGQGNNNEQFF
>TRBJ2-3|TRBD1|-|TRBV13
TGTGCCAGCAGTCCGGGACAGACAGATACGCAGTATTTT
CASSPGQTDTQYF
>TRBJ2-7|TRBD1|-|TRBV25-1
TGTGCCAGCAGGAGACAGGGACCAGGGTACGAGCAGTACTTC
CASRRQGPGYEQYF
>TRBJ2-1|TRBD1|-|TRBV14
TGTGCCAGCAGCCAAGACGACAGGGGCCCCTCCTACAATGAGCAGTTCTTC
CASSQDDRGPSYNEQFF
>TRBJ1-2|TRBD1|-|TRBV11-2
TGTGCCAGCAGCATCGGGACAGGGGCACCTTATGGCTACACCTTC
CASSIGTGAPYGYTF
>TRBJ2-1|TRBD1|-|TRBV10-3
TGTGCCATCAGTGAGTCAACAGGACAGGAGAACTCCTACAATGAGCAGTTCTTC
CAISESTGQENSYNEQFF
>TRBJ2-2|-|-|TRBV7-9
TGTGCCAGCAGCTATGGTAGCGCCGGGGAGCTGTTTTTT
CASSYGSAGELFF
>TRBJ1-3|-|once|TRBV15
TGTGCCACCAGCACCGCCAGGGGATCTGGAAACACCATATATTTT
CATSTARGSGNTIYF
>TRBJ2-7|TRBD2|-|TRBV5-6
TGTGCCAGCAGCTCGGGGGGACTAGCGGGAGGAAATACCTACGAGCAGTACTTC
CASSSGGLAGGNTYEQYF
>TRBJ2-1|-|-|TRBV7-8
TGTGCCAGCAGCTTTGGTTCGGGGTACAATGAGCAGTTCTTC
CASSFGSGYNEQFF
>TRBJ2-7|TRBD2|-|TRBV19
TGTGCCAGTAGTATAGTGCTAGCGGCATACGAGCAGTACTTC
CASSIVLAAYEQYF
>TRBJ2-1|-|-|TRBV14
TGTGCCAGCAGCCAAGTGGAAGGGGCGACCCCCTACAATGAGCAGTTCTTC
CASSQVEGATPYNEQFF
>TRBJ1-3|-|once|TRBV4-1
TGCGCCAGCAGCCAAGGGTCGGCGGGGAGCACCATATATTTT
CASSQGSAGSTIYF
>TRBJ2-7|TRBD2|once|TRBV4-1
TGCGCCAGCAGCCAAGCTAGCGGGAGCCTTTACGAGCAGTACTTC
CASSQASGSLYEQYF
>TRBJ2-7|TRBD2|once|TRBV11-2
TGTGCCAGCAGCTCGAGACTAGCGGGAGCTTACGAGCAGTACTTC
CASSSRLAGAYEQYF
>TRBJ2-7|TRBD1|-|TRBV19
TGTGCCAGTAGTATAGCTGCAGGGGGCTACGAGCAGTACTTC
CASSIAAGGYEQYF
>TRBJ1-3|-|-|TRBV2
TGTGCCAGCAGTGAGCGTGGGCCCAAAGGGTCTGGAAACACCATATATTTT
CASSERGPKGSGNTIYF
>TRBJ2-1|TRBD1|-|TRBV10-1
TGCGCCAGCAGTCCGGACAGGGGGCCGTCCTACAATGAGCAGTTCTTC
CASSPDRGPSYNEQFF
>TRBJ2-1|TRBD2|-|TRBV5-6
TGTGCCAGCAGCCTAGCGGACAATGAGCAGTTCTTC
CASSLADNEQFF
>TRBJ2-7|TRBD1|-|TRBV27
TGTGCCAGCAGTCTTACCCCGACAGGGGGCTACGAGCAGTACTTC
CASSLTPTGGYEQYF
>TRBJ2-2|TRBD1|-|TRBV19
TGTGCCAGTAGTACACGGACAGGGGAGGAGCTGTTTTTT
CASSTRTGEELFF
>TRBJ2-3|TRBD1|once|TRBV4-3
TGCGCCAGCAGCCAAGGGGCGGACAGGATCGTCACAGATACGCAGTATTTT
CASSQGADRIVTDTQYF
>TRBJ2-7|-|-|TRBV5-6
TGTGCCAGCAGCTTGCCAGGGCGCTACGAGCAGTACTTC
CASSLPGRYEQYF
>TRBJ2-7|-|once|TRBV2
TGTGCCACCTCAGACTCCTACGAGCAGTACTTC
CATSDSYEQYF